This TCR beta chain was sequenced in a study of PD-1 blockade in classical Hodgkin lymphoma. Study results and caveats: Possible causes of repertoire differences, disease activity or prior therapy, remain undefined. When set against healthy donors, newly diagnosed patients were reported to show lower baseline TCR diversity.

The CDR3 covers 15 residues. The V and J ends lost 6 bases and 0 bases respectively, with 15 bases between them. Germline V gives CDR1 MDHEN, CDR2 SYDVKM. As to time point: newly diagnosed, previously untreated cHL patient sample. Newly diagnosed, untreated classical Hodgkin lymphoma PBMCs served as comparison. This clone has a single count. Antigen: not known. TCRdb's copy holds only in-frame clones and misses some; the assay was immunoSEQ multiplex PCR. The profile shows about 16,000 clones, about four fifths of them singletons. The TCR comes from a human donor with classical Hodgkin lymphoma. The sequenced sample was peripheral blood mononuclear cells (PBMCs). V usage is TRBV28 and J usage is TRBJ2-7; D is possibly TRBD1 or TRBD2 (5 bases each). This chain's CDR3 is CASSTSGTGSYEQYF. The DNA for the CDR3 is TGTGCCAGCAGCACGTCCGGGACGGGCTCCTACGAGCAGTACTTC.